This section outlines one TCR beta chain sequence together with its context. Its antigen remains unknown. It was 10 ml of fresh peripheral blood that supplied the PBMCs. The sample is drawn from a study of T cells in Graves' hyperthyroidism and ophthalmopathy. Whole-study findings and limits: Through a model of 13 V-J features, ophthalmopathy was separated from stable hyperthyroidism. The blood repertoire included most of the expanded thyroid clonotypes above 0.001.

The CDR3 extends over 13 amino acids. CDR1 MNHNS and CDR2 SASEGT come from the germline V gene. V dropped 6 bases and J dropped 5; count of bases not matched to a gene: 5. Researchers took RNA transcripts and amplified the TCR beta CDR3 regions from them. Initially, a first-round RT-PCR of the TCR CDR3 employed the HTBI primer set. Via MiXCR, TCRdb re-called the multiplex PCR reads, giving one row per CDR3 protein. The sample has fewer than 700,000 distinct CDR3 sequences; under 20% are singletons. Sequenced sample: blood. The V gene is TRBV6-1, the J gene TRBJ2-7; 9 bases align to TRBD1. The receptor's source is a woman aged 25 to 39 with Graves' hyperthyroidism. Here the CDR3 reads CASRVTGGNEQYF. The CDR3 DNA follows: TGTGCCAGCAGGGTAACAGGGGGCAACGAGCAGTACTTC.